A selection of T cell receptor beta chains follows, all from one sample in a study of long-term antiretroviral therapy in people with HIV. Profiling relied on immunoSEQ multiplex PCR, and the TCRdb table lists in-frame clones only, not all of them. The data contain 10,000 to 14,000 clones, around nine tenths of them singletons. Sequenced material: unsorted PBMCs, taken 0.2 years before starting antiretroviral therapy. The receptors come from a woman between 40 and 50 years old with HIV. Each CDR3 is given without its conserved first and last residue. D genes are given only for firm matches.

J: TRBJ1-4
V: TRBV18
D: -
CDR3: ASSPQNYATNEKLF

J: TRBJ1-3
V: TRBV27
D: TRBD1
CDR3: ASRVQGTGNTIY

J: TRBJ1-6
V: TRBV19
D: TRBD1
CDR3: ASSIGRTGDNSPLH

J: TRBJ2-2
V: TRBV7-7
D: -
CDR3: ASSFDNTGELF

J: TRBJ1-5
V: TRBV2
D: -
CDR3: ASSGPSRGWFDQPQH

J: TRBJ1-1
V: TRBV7-9
D: -
CDR3: ASSPRAGNTEAF

J: TRBJ1-2
V: TRBV4-3
D: -
CDR3: ASSPREALRGYT

J: TRBJ1-5
V: TRBV6-1
D: TRBD1
CDR3: ASSDRGYSNQPQH

J: TRBJ2-5
V: TRBV30
D: TRBD1
CDR3: AWGDRVGQETQY

J: TRBJ1-4
V: TRBV14
D: -
CDR3: ASSQDLPGATNEKLF

J: TRBJ1-4
V: TRBV4-3
D: TRBD1
CDR3: ASSQVFGTGALTNEKLF

J: TRBJ2-5
V: TRBV5-1
D: -
CDR3: ASSLAAQEETQY

J: TRBJ2-5
V: TRBV7-9
D: -
CDR3: ASSPLVGGGETQY

J: TRBJ1-6
V: TRBV7-3
D: TRBD1
CDR3: ASSANRGKSPLH

J: TRBJ1-1
V: TRBV6-5
D: TRBD1
CDR3: ASSWHRGRERTF

J: TRBJ1-2
V: TRBV10-3
D: TRBD1
CDR3: AIRATGENYGYT

J: TRBJ1-1
V: TRBV19
D: TRBD1
CDR3: ASSMEQGMNTEAF

J: TRBJ2-2
V: TRBV12-5
D: -
CDR3: ASGLVSGGTGELF

J: TRBJ1-2
V: TRBV18
D: TRBD1
CDR3: ASSPPGAGQASNYGYT

J: TRBJ1-2
V: TRBV28
D: TRBD1
CDR3: ASSWGQRANT

J: TRBJ1-2
V: TRBV5-4
D: -
CDR3: ASSLSFPGSRGYT

J: TRBJ1-4
V: TRBV25-1
D: -
CDR3: ASSLQAGVREKLF